Each of the 3 T cell receptor beta chains below was sequenced from the same sample in a study of cytomegalovirus exposure and HLA in healthy donors. It was with 60 Vbeta and 13 Jbeta primers that the PCR ran. Profiling relied on immunoSEQ multiplex PCR, and the TCRdb table lists in-frame clones only, not all of them. The sample lists approximately 200,000 clones; around 75% were seen once. Sequenced material: PBMCs. The source is a woman aged 25 to 39 in good health and CMV-seropositive.

This chain links TRBV5-1 with TRBJ2-3, with TRBD2 as a possible D gene (5 bases). CDR1 and CDR2 from the germline V gene are SGHRS and YFSETQ. The CDR3 length is 14 residues. V gave up 1 base and J gave up 0 bases, with 6 bases separating them. CDR3: CASSLQRSTDTQYF. CDR3 coding DNA: TGCGCCAGCAGCTTGCAGCGGAGCACAGATACGCAGTATTTT.

J is TRBJ1-4 and V is TRBV15; a weak D match, TRBD1 (6 bases). The CDR3 runs 17 residues. V shed 6 bases and J shed 3 bases, with 20 bases lying between them. The germline V gene has CDR1 LNHNV and CDR2 YYDKDF (reference sequence). This CDR3 reads CATRGQFESWANEKLFF. Here the CDR3 DNA reads TGTGCCACCAGAGGACAGTTCGAGTCTTGGGCTAATGAAAAACTGTTTTTT.

The rearrangement uses TRBV5-1 and TRBJ1-5; 7 positions agree with TRBD1. This CDR3 spans 15 amino acids. Trimming removed 4 bases from V and 5 bases from J; junction bases left unmatched: 9. Germline CDR1 is SGHRS and CDR2 is YFSETQ. CDR3 sequence: CASSLGAGTDQPQHF. DNA for the CDR3: TGCGCCAGCAGCCTTGGGGCAGGGACAGATCAGCCCCAGCATTTT.